These 24 T cell receptor beta chains share one sample of origin, sequenced in a study of T-cell reconstitution after alpha-beta-depleted transplantation in children. Preparing the TCRbeta library involved the use of unique molecular identifiers. From the PCR reads, TCRdb called clonotypes with MiXCR, one entry per CDR3 protein. Of some 350,000 distinct CDR3 sequences listed, about a tenth are singletons. The sample was PBMCs from the stem cell graft donor, taken from the stem cell graft. Receptor source: a human donor who donated a stem cell graft to a child with acute lymphoblastic leukemia.

The table lists this clonotype with a few counts. V is TRBV25-1 and J is TRBJ2-1; 7 bases are shared with TRBD2. Losses at the gene ends were 4 bases for V and 2 bases for J; bases not matched to a gene: 2. Germline-derived CDR1 and CDR2 are MGHDK and SYGVNS. The CDR3 has 14 amino acids. CDR3 region: CASSGRETYNEQFF. The DNA of the CDR3 is TGTGCCAGCAGTGGGCGGGAGACCTACAATGAGCAGTTCTTC. The variable domain in full, completed from reference TRBV25-1 and TRBJ2-1, reads EADIYQTPRYLVIGTGKKITLECSQTMGHDKMYWYQQDPGMELHLIHYSYGVNSTEKGDLSSESTVSRIRTEHFPLTLESARPSHTSQYLCASSGRETYNEQFFGPGTRLTVL.

This clonotype came up a few times. This chain connects TRBV7-2 to TRBJ2-5, with D perhaps TRBD1 or TRBD2 (5 bases each). The ends were cut back, 5 bases at V and 7 bases at J, with 17 bases in the middle. The CDR3 is 14 residues long. CDR1 SGHTA and CDR2 FQGNSA come from the germline V gene. The CDR3 spells CASSQARGAGTQYF. CDR3 DNA: TGTGCCAGCAGCCAAGCCCGAGGGGCTGGGACCCAGTACTTC.

The chain joins TRBV6-1 to TRBJ2-3; D remains unclear. Germline V gene sequence: CDR1 MNHNS, CDR2 SASEGT. V was clipped by 6 bases and J by 1 base, with 17 bases between them. There are 16 residues in the CDR3. In DNA form, the CDR3 reads TGTGCCAGCAGCCGAATTGAACGTCAACGCACAGATACGCAGTATTTT. It specifies CASSRIERQRTDTQYF.

The V gene is TRBV11-1, the J gene TRBJ2-3; TRBD1 matches at 7 bases. Per germline, CDR1 SGHAT and CDR2 FQDESV (reference sequence). The CDR3 runs 21 residues. V dropped 3 bases and J dropped 1; count of bases not matched to a gene: 22. The CDR3 DNA is TGTGCCAGCAGCTTCCAGAGGGGGCAAGGGATGGAAGCGGCTGGCACAGATACGCAGTATTTT. This translates into CASSFQRGQGMEAAGTDTQYF.

This clonotype was picked up many times. J is TRBJ1-5 and V is TRBV12-3 or TRBV12-4; no clear D. Trimming cost V 1 base and J 4 bases, with 14 bases left between them. The CDR3 is 16 residues long. The CDR3 nucleotides read TGTGCCAGCAGTTTAGAGGTAGGCAGCGGAAATCAGCCCCAGCATTTT. It yields the protein CASSLEVGSGNQPQHF.

The chain joins TRBV7-2 to TRBJ2-7; TRBD2 agrees at 8 bases. V dropped 2 bases and J dropped 6; count of bases not matched to a gene: 6. The germline gives CDR1 SGHTA, CDR2 FQGNSA. The CDR3 is made up of 14 amino acids. The CDR3 sequence is CASSLQAGDREQYF. CDR3 in DNA: TGTGCCAGCAGCTTACAAGCGGGAGATCGCGAGCAGTACTTC.

This clonotype was counted at least ten times. The J gene is TRBJ1-1, the V gene TRBV29-1; TRBD1 agrees at 7 bases. In germline, CDR1 is SQVTM, CDR2 ANQGSEA. This CDR3 comprises 13 residues. V shed 4 bases, J shed 7 bases, and the junction held 9 bases outside the gene matches. This chain's CDR3 is CSVVVDREGEAFF. The CDR3, as DNA: TGCAGCGTTGTTGTTGACAGGGAGGGTGAAGCTTTCTTT.

The chain carries TRBV20-1 and TRBJ2-1; TRBD2 aligns across 7 bases. The germline gives CDR1 DFQATT, CDR2 SNEGSKA (reference sequence). After removal of 1 base from V and 0 bases from J, the junction contained 9 bases not matched to a gene. This CDR3 region has 17 residues. The CDR3 here is CSARATLAVDSYNEQFF. In DNA form, the CDR3 reads TGCAGTGCTAGAGCGACGCTAGCGGTGGACTCCTACAATGAGCAGTTCTTC.

This clonotype was detected ten times or more. The chain combines TRBV19 with TRBJ2-2; D perhaps matches TRBD2 (6 bases). CDR1 LNHDA and CDR2 SQIVND come from the germline V gene (reference sequence). With 7 bases removed from V and 0 bases from J, the gap between germline ends came to 9 bases. This CDR3 region has 14 residues. CDR3 in DNA: TGTGCCAGTAAAGGCGGGGCGAACACCGGGGAGCTGTTTTTT. Protein product: CASKGGANTGELFF.

This rearrangement joins TRBV21-1 to TRBJ2-1; TRBD2 is the table's D call, not checked against the DNA. TRBV21-1 is a known pseudogene. The CDR3 length is 15 residues. CDR3 sequence: CASSKGLASYNEQFF. The CDR3 DNA is TGTGCCAGCAGCAAGGGACTAGCGTCTTACAATGAGCAGTTCTTC.

This clonotype has a handful of counts. Germline is not matched at one junction end, which may reflect a read error. This chain uses TRBV20-1 with TRBJ1-2; 7 nucleotides match TRBD1. This CDR3 is 17 amino acids long. Germline loops: CDR1 DFQATT, CDR2 SNEGSKA (reference sequence). The CDR3 sequence is CCARDRGAGGDISGYTF. The CDR3 DNA is TGCTGTGCTAGAGATCGAGGCGCAGGGGGGGATATATCTGGCTACACCTTC.

This clonotype occurred many times. The rearrangement links TRBV20-1 to TRBJ2-7; the match to TRBD2 covers 12 bases. The CDR3 length is 15 residues. V shed 6 bases, J shed 6 bases, and the junction held 12 bases outside the gene matches. Germline-derived CDR1 and CDR2 are DFQATT and SNEGSKA (reference sequence). The CDR3 nucleotides are TGCAGTGCCCGATCCTCGACTAGCGGGAGAGTCGAGCAGTACTTC. This gives the protein CSARSSTSGRVEQYF.

This clonotype was picked up a small number of times. The rearrangement uses TRBV27 and TRBJ2-1; 7 nucleotides line up with TRBD2. With V trimmed by 5 bases and J by 9 bases, 16 bases remained unmatched. This CDR3 is built from 16 residues. In germline, CDR1 is MNHEY, CDR2 SMNVEV (reference sequence). For the CDR3, the DNA is TGTGCCAGCAGTGATATGCTGTTGGGAGGGCCGGGTGAGCAGTTCTTC. It yields the protein CASSDMLLGGPGEQFF.

The chain recombines TRBV7-8 with TRBJ1-1, with D tentatively TRBD1 (5 bases). Germline V gene sequence: CDR1 SGHVS, CDR2 FQNEAQ. V was clipped by 0 bases and J by 8 bases, with 13 bases between them. The CDR3 has 14 residues. CDR3 DNA: TGTGCCAGCAGCTTAGCTTCAGGGAGGGCGGAAGCTTTCTTT. Protein: CASSLASGRAEAFF.

The gene calls are TRBV27 and TRBJ1-5; D remains ambiguous. The CDR3 loop spans 14 amino acids. Germline CDR1 reads MNHEY; CDR2 reads SMNVEV (reference sequence). V lost 8 bases to trimming and J lost 2 bases, with 13 bases between them. DNA for the CDR3: TGTGCCAGCTCCACCTGGGCTGGCAATCAGCCCCAGCATTTT. Translating gives CASSTWAGNQPQHF.

This clonotype was counted only a few times. V gene TRBV29-1 combines with J gene TRBJ2-6, with 10 bases that match TRBD1. Germline lookup yields CDR1 SQVTM and CDR2 ANQGSEA. This CDR3 is built from 14 residues. The V and J ends lost 4 bases and 3 bases, in that order; junction bases with no gene match: 0. The CDR3 bases are TGCAGCGTTGGGACAGGGGGTGGGGCCAACGTCCTGACTTTC. Translated, it gives CSVGTGGGANVLTF.

This clonotype has only a few counts. The junction departs from germline at one end; a sequencing error may be responsible. The chain combines TRBV29-1 with TRBJ2-1; the D is unclear. Germline V lookup: CDR1 SQVTM, CDR2 ANQGSEA. CDR3 size: 8 residues. Here the CDR3 reads CSVEEAEF. The CDR3 DNA reads TGCAGCGTTGAAGAAGCCGAGTTC.

This chain joins TRBV24-1 and TRBJ1-1, with 8 nucleotides matching TRBD1. V gave up 2 bases and J gave up 1 base; unmatched junction bases: 8. From germline, CDR1 is KGHDR and CDR2 SFDVKD. The CDR3 consists of 17 residues. The CDR3 bases are TGTGCCACCAGTGATTACAGACAGGGGAGGCAGAACACTGAAGCTTTCTTT. It codes for CATSDYRQGRQNTEAFF.

This clonotype has a count of ten or more. The CDR3 loop is CASSRTSGYTGELFF. The DNA of the CDR3 is TGTGCCAGCAGCCGAACTAGCGGTTACACCGGGGAGCTGTTTTTT. V and J are TRBV27 and TRBJ2-2, with 8 bases fitting TRBD2. Germline V gene sequence: CDR1 MNHEY, CDR2 SMNVEV (reference sequence). V was clipped by 6 bases and J by 3 bases; unmatched bases: 6. The CDR3 length is 15 residues.

The chain is built from TRBV9 and TRBJ2-7, with 7 bases that match TRBD2. This CDR3 contains 16 residues. V gave up 0 bases and J gave up 3 bases; unmatched junction bases: 9. Germline V CDR1 and CDR2: SGDLS, YYNGEE. The CDR3 DNA sequence: TGTGCCAGCAGCGTAGCTACGGGACTACCGAGCTACGAGCAGTACTTC. Amino acid sequence: CASSVATGLPSYEQYF.

The chain carries TRBV20-1 and TRBJ2-5; 9 bases agree with TRBD2. V shed 0 bases and J 4 bases; nucleotides not matched to a gene: 12. The CDR3 totals 17 residues. Germline lookup yields CDR1 DFQATT and CDR2 SNEGSKA (reference sequence). CDR3 in DNA: TGCAGTGCTAGAGATCCAGCGGTAGCGGGAGTTCGAGAGACCCAGTACTTC. It translates to CSARDPAVAGVRETQYF.

This clonotype was detected ten times or more. The chain couples TRBV20-1 to TRBJ2-5, with D unresolved. Germline loops: CDR1 DFQATT, CDR2 SNEGSKA (reference sequence). V was clipped by 3 bases and J by 5 bases, with 7 bases between them. The CDR3 sequence is 11 residues long. The CDR3 DNA reads as TGCAGTGCTAGTTCGCGGGAGACCCAGTACTTC. Translation gives CSASSRETQYF.

This clonotype was counted at least ten times. The chain couples TRBV7-9 to TRBJ1-3; D gene ambiguous. The V end lost 0 bases, the J end lost 0 bases, and 6 bases lay between the germline ends. The CDR3 runs 15 residues. The V gene's germline CDR1 is SEHNR and CDR2 FQNEAQ (reference sequence). In DNA, the CDR3 is TGTGCCAGCAGCTTAGCAGGAGGCTCTGGAAACACCATATATTTT. As protein: CASSLAGGSGNTIYF.

The rearrangement uses TRBV28 and TRBJ1-5; TRBD1 might be the D (5 bases). Germline assignment: CDR1 MDHEN and CDR2 SYDVKM. This CDR3 comprises 15 residues. Trimming took 0 bases from V and 4 from J, leaving 10 bases between them. Written as DNA, the CDR3 is TGTGCCAGCAGTTTATGGCTCAGGGAAAATCAGCCCCAGCATTTT. It encodes CASSLWLRENQPQHF. Based on the CDR3 plus reference TRBV28 and TRBJ1-5, the full variable domain is DVKVTQSSRYLVKRTGEKVFLECVQDMDHENMFWYRQDPGLGLRLIYFSYDVKMKEKGDIPEGYSVSREKKERFSLILESASTNQTSMYLCASSLWLRENQPQHFGDGTRLSIL.